This T cell receptor (beta chain) was sequenced during a study of blood T cells in healthy people across ages. The sample holds a few counts of this clonotype. Using a J-beta primer mix together with a sample-barcoded 5' primer, a second PCR was run for about 6 to 11 cycles. TCRdb called the 5' RACE reads again in MiXCR, with one record for every CDR3 protein. The sample lists hundreds of thousands of distinct CDR3 sequences, about 30% seen once, with 15% in the top ten. The sequence came from an elderly woman in good health. The sequencing input was blood.

The CDR3 is CANRRDRQPQHF. CDR3 bases: TGTGCCAACCGCCGAGATCGGCAGCCCCAGCATTTT. The chain is built from TRBV21-1 and TRBJ1-5. TRBV21-1 is described as a pseudogene. CDR3 length: 12 residues.